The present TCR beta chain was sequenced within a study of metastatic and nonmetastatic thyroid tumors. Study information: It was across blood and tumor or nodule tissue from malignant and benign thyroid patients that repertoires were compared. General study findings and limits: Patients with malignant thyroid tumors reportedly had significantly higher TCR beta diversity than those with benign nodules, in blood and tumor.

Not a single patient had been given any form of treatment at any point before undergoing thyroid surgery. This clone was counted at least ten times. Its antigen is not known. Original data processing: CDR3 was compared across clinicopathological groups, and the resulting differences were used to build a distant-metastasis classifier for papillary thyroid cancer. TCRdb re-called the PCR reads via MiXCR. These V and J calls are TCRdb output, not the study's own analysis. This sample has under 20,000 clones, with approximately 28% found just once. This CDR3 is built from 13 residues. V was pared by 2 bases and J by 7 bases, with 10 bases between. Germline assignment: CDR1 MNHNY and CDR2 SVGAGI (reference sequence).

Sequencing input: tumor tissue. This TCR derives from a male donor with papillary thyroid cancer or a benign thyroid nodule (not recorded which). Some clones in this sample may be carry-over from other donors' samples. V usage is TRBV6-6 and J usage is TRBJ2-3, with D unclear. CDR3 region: CASSYPDTYTQYF. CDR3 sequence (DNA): TGTGCCAGCAGTTACCCCGATACGTATACGCAGTATTTT.